This entry is about one T cell receptor beta chain. The CDR3 is 14 amino acids. Trimming cost V 1 base and J 7 bases; bases outside gene matches: 4. Per the germline V gene, CDR1 is SGHVS and CDR2 is FNYEAQ. This sample was taken from a study of graft-versus-host responses after intestinal transplantation. Study context: The recipients all started with anti-thymocyte globulin induction and then took tacrolimus and steroids for 3 to 4 years. General study results and limits: When patients had graft-donor T cell macrochimerism, their allografts held high graft-versus-host to host-versus-graft clonal ratios.

The repertoire was sequenced with immunoSEQ multiplex PCR; TCRdb's copy has only in-frame clones and lacks some. The table includes roughly 14,000 clones, 25% to 30% detected once. Sequenced material: alloreactive CD4+ T cells from a mixed lymphocyte reaction culture, taken before intestinal transplant. The subset is: CFSE-low proliferating T cells sorted from roughly six-day pre-transplant mixed lymphocyte reaction (GvH or HvG direction). This TCR derives from a human patient who received an intestinal transplant. This chain connects TRBV7-6 to TRBJ2-3; 8 bases map to TRBD2. The CDR3 spells CASSLGTSWNTQYF. The DNA for the CDR3 is TGTGCCAGCAGCTTAGGGACTAGCTGGAATACGCAGTATTTT. Full variable domain (missing parts from reference TRBV7-6 and TRBJ2-3): GAGVSQSPRYKVTKRGQDVALRCDPISGHVSLYWYRQALGQGPEFLTYFNYEAQQDKSGLPNDRFSAERPEGSISTLTIQRTEQRDSAMYRCASSLGTSWNTQYFGPGTRLTVL.